The rows below give T cell receptor beta chains drawn from one sample of a study of control samples from healthy donors and cancer patients. Sequencing used immunoSEQ multiplex PCR; TCRdb keeps in-frame clones, though not all of them. The sample consists of roughly 80,000 clones, approximately 92% of them appearing once. Material: blood. The receptors stem from a woman aged 55-69 years in good health. Each CDR3 is given with its conserved first and last residue. The order of the fields is J gene, clone size, V gene, D gene, CDR3 DNA, CDR3 protein. A D gene is named only where the DNA matches it firmly. The size field is filled for only some rows; it gives once, few, many or a size class.

j_gene: TRBJ2-2; abundance: NA; v_gene: TRBV19; d_gene: NA; CDR3nt: TGTGCCAGTAGTGTAACCGGGACTGCGAACACCGGGGAGCTGTTTTTT; CDR3aa: CASSVTGTANTGELFF
j_gene: TRBJ2-4; abundance: NA; v_gene: TRBV4-1; d_gene: NA; CDR3nt: TGCGCCAGCAGCCAAGATTACCAGGGGAACGCCAAAAACATTCAGTACTTC; CDR3aa: CASSQDYQGNAKNIQYF
j_gene: TRBJ2-7; abundance: NA; v_gene: TRBV3-1/TRBV3-2; d_gene: NA; CDR3nt: TGTGCCAGCAGCCTTAACTACGAGCAGTACTTC; CDR3aa: CASSLNYEQYF
j_gene: TRBJ1-5; abundance: NA; v_gene: TRBV6-1; d_gene: TRBD1; CDR3nt: TGTGCCAGCAGTGAGTCAGGGGGAGAACAGCCCCAGCATTTT; CDR3aa: CASSESGGEQPQHF
j_gene: TRBJ2-7; abundance: NA; v_gene: TRBV10-3; d_gene: NA; CDR3nt: TGTGCCATCAGTGATGCGAGGGTACCCCACGAGCAGTACTTC; CDR3aa: CAISDARVPHEQYF
j_gene: TRBJ2-5; abundance: NA; v_gene: TRBV19; d_gene: TRBD1; CDR3nt: TGTGCCAGTAGTCAGGGGGCAGGGGAGACCCAGTACTTC; CDR3aa: CASSQGAGETQYF
j_gene: TRBJ2-7; abundance: once; v_gene: TRBV10-3; d_gene: TRBD2; CDR3nt: TGTGCCATAGCGGGAGATGTCTACGAGCAGTACTTC; CDR3aa: CAIAGDVYEQYF
j_gene: TRBJ1-2; abundance: NA; v_gene: TRBV11-2; d_gene: NA; CDR3nt: TGTGCCAGCAGCTTTACGGGGATATCCATGGGCTACACCTTC; CDR3aa: CASSFTGISMGYTF
j_gene: TRBJ1-1; abundance: NA; v_gene: TRBV30; d_gene: TRBD1; CDR3nt: TGTGCCAGTTCAGGGGGGACGTACACTGAAGCTTTCTTT; CDR3aa: CASSGGTYTEAFF
j_gene: TRBJ2-7; abundance: NA; v_gene: TRBV20-1; d_gene: NA; CDR3nt: TGCAGTGCCAAAGCCTACGAGCAGTACTTC; CDR3aa: CSAKAYEQYF
j_gene: TRBJ2-7; abundance: NA; v_gene: TRBV15; d_gene: NA; CDR3nt: TGTGCCACCAGCAGAGATCTCCCGGGGATGAGTCACGAGCAGTACTTC; CDR3aa: CATSRDLPGMSHEQYF
j_gene: TRBJ2-3; abundance: NA; v_gene: TRBV2; d_gene: TRBD1; CDR3nt: TGTGCCAGCAGTCTGGACAGGGGAGGCACAGATACGCAGTATTTT; CDR3aa: CASSLDRGGTDTQYF
j_gene: TRBJ2-3; abundance: NA; v_gene: TRBV19; d_gene: NA; CDR3nt: TGTGCCAGTAGTATTGGGACTTTGCTCACAGATACGCAGTATTTT; CDR3aa: CASSIGTLLTDTQYF
j_gene: TRBJ1-6; abundance: NA; v_gene: TRBV25-1; d_gene: NA; CDR3nt: TGTGCCAGCAAAGACGGTGTGTCACCCCTCCACTTT; CDR3aa: CASKDGVSPLHF
j_gene: TRBJ2-3; abundance: NA; v_gene: TRBV6-6; d_gene: TRBD1; CDR3nt: TGTGCCAGCAGTTACCCCGGGACAGGGGACCCAGATACGCAGTATTTT; CDR3aa: CASSYPGTGDPDTQYF
j_gene: TRBJ1-2; abundance: NA; v_gene: TRBV4-3; d_gene: TRBD1; CDR3nt: TGCGCCAGCAGCCAAGATATGGCGGGGACAGGGGGTGACTATGGCTACACCTTC; CDR3aa: CASSQDMAGTGGDYGYTF
j_gene: TRBJ1-5; abundance: NA; v_gene: TRBV7-9; d_gene: NA; CDR3nt: TGTGCCAGCAGCTTAGGGGAACTTCAGCCCCAGCATTTT; CDR3aa: CASSLGELQPQHF
j_gene: TRBJ2-5; abundance: NA; v_gene: TRBV9; d_gene: TRBD2; CDR3nt: TGTGCCAGCAGCGGATCCGGGACTAGCGTGGAGACCCAGTACTTC; CDR3aa: CASSGSGTSVETQYF
j_gene: TRBJ2-2; abundance: NA; v_gene: TRBV7-2; d_gene: NA; CDR3nt: TGTGCCAGCAGCTTAGTCGGCGGGGTCCAGCCCGGGGAGCTGTTTTTT; CDR3aa: CASSLVGGVQPGELFF
j_gene: TRBJ2-6; abundance: NA; v_gene: TRBV3-1/TRBV3-2; d_gene: NA; CDR3nt: TGTGCCAGCAGCCAAGATCTGGGAGCTGGGGCCAACGTCCTGACTTTC; CDR3aa: CASSQDLGAGANVLTF
j_gene: TRBJ2-5; abundance: NA; v_gene: TRBV5-1; d_gene: NA; CDR3nt: TGCGCCAGCAGGGGAGACAGGCCCACGGAGACCCAGTACTTC; CDR3aa: CASRGDRPTETQYF
j_gene: TRBJ1-1; abundance: NA; v_gene: TRBV29-1; d_gene: TRBD1; CDR3nt: TGCAGCGTTGAAGCAACAGGGGGCAGTGAAGCTTTCTTT; CDR3aa: CSVEATGGSEAFF
j_gene: TRBJ1-6; abundance: NA; v_gene: TRBV5-4; d_gene: TRBD1; CDR3nt: TGTGCCAGCAGCCAGGGACAGGGGAAGTCACCCCTCCACTTT; CDR3aa: CASSQGQGKSPLHF
j_gene: TRBJ1-1; abundance: NA; v_gene: TRBV19; d_gene: NA; CDR3nt: TGTGCCAGTAGTACCGGGACTGAGAACACTGAAGCTTTCTTT; CDR3aa: CASSTGTENTEAFF
j_gene: TRBJ2-1; abundance: NA; v_gene: TRBV27; d_gene: NA; CDR3nt: TGTGCCAGCAGTTTTTATCGGGGCCATGAGCAGTTCTTC; CDR3aa: CASSFYRGHEQFF
j_gene: TRBJ1-1; abundance: NA; v_gene: TRBV6-5; d_gene: NA; CDR3nt: TGTGCCACGAGAGGAGTAGGGGTCACTGAAGCTTTCTTT; CDR3aa: CATRGVGVTEAFF
j_gene: TRBJ2-7; abundance: NA; v_gene: TRBV28; d_gene: TRBD2; CDR3nt: TGTGCCAGCAATTCGGCTAGCGGGGGCTCCTACGAGCAGTACTTC; CDR3aa: CASNSASGGSYEQYF
j_gene: TRBJ1-1; abundance: NA; v_gene: TRBV14; d_gene: TRBD1; CDR3nt: TGTGCCAGCAGCCACCGGACACAGGGGCCCACTGAAGCTTTCTTT; CDR3aa: CASSHRTQGPTEAFF
j_gene: TRBJ2-2; abundance: NA; v_gene: TRBV4-2; d_gene: NA; CDR3nt: TGTGCCAGCAATCGGGAAGGGCAGGGGGAGCTGTTTTTT; CDR3aa: CASNREGQGELFF
j_gene: TRBJ2-3; abundance: NA; v_gene: TRBV3-1/TRBV3-2; d_gene: NA; CDR3nt: TGTGCCAGCAGCCAAGCAGCCCCTAGCACAGATACGCAGTATTTT; CDR3aa: CASSQAAPSTDTQYF
j_gene: TRBJ1-5; abundance: NA; v_gene: TRBV12-3/TRBV12-4; d_gene: TRBD1; CDR3nt: TGTGCCAGCAGTAACAGGGGCAGTCAGCCCCAGCATTTT; CDR3aa: CASSNRGSQPQHF